The 25 T cell receptor beta chains in this list originate from one sample, sequenced in a study of blood T cell repertoires in COVID-19 (dated by TCRdb to about 2020). Library method: the immunoSEQ multiplex PCR assay. The immuneACCESS repertoire file appears here via TCRdb, limited to in-frame rearrangements. These files lack a portion of the clones; in checked studies, under half of the deficit traces to unresolved V genes, and the cause of the others is not known. Recorded for this sample are fewer than 130,000 clones; approximately 70% of them occurred a single time. The ten largest clones add up to about 5.9% of the sample. Material: peripheral blood. The source is a man of 80 years or more with acute or convalescent COVID-19.

The chain is built from TRBV5-6 and TRBJ2-7; 12 bases map to TRBD2. The germline V gene encodes CDR1 SGHDT and CDR2 YYEEEE. The ends lost 0 bases at V and 2 bases at J; junction bases unmatched: 9. The CDR3 totals 18 residues. This CDR3 reads CASSLEASGRVWAYEQYF. The CDR3 DNA reads as TGTGCCAGCAGCTTGGAGGCTAGCGGGAGGGTTTGGGCCTACGAGCAGTACTTC.

The chain couples TRBV5-1 to TRBJ2-3, with 14 bases fitting TRBD2. V lost 3 bases and J lost 3; bases outside the gene matches: 12. Germline V CDR1 and CDR2: SGHRS, YFSETQ. CDR3 length equals 19 residues. CDR3 amino acids: CASSSTGTSGSTWTDTQYF. CDR3 nucleotide sequence: TGCGCCAGCAGCTCGACCGGGACTAGCGGGAGTACCTGGACAGATACGCAGTATTTT.

CDR3: CASSFLLNTLASSYNEQFF. Here the CDR3 DNA reads TGTGCCAGCAGTTTTCTCCTCAACACCCTAGCGAGCTCCTACAATGAGCAGTTCTTC. This chain links TRBV6-2 or TRBV6-3 with TRBJ2-1; TRBD2 might be the D (6 bases). The CDR3 runs to 19 residues. V was shortened by 4 bases and J by 0 bases, with 22 bases between the two germline ends. CDR1 is MNHEY and CDR2 is SVGEGT in the germline V gene.

This clone was recorded only once. The chain is built from TRBV19 and TRBJ2-7; 8 bases are a match to TRBD2. V shed 6 bases, J shed 1 base, and the junction held 2 bases outside the gene matches. The germline V gene encodes CDR1 LNHDA and CDR2 SQIVND (reference sequence). CDR3 length: 13 amino acids. The CDR3 DNA reads as TGTGCCAGTAGGACTAGCGCGTCCTACGAGCAGTACTTC. Its translation is CASRTSASYEQYF.

The chain has TRBV6-2 or TRBV6-3 and TRBJ2-5; D not certain. The CDR3 has 12 amino acids. The V gene's germline CDR1 is MNHEY and CDR2 SVGEGT. The ends were cut back, 5 bases at V and 5 bases at J, with 9 bases in the middle. CDR3 bases: TGTGCCAGCAGTCGGGTGTTCGAGACCCAGTACTTC. This gives the protein CASSRVFETQYF.

J is TRBJ2-1 and V is TRBV28; D perhaps matches TRBD2 (5 bases). Germline V CDR1 and CDR2: MDHEN, SYDVKM. Trimming took off 7 bases at V and 4 bases at J, with 14 bases between the two ends. CDR3 length: 14 residues. CDR3 nucleotides: TGTGCCAGCAAGGGAGACCCCCCGTACAATGAGCAGTTCTTC. Translation: CASKGDPPYNEQFF.

This clone was counted between two and nine times. The V call is TRBV7-2, the J call TRBJ1-4; no clear D. Germline assignment: CDR1 SGHTA and CDR2 FQGNSA. The CDR3 is 13 amino acids. V dropped 1 base and J dropped 7 bases, with 7 bases sitting between them. The DNA for the CDR3 is TGTGCCAGCAGCTTAGGACTAGTTGAAAAACTGTTTTTT. It is translated as CASSLGLVEKLFF.

V gene TRBV28 combines with J gene TRBJ2-1, with 7 bases matching TRBD2. This CDR3 is 16 amino acids long. After removal of 3 bases from V and 9 bases from J, the junction contained 14 bases not matched to a gene. Per the germline V gene, CDR1 is MDHEN and CDR2 is SYDVKM. In DNA form, the CDR3 reads TGTGCCAGCAGTTTCCATACTGGGGGAGGGCGTAGTGAGCAGTTCTTC. It specifies CASSFHTGGGRSEQFF.

The chain combines TRBV3-1 (or the pseudogene TRBV3-2) with TRBJ2-2; 8 nucleotides align to TRBD2. From germline, CDR1 is LGHDT and CDR2 YNNKEL (reference sequence). V shed 4 bases, J shed 7 bases, and the junction held 5 bases outside the gene matches. The CDR3 sequence is 14 residues long. CDR3 nucleotides: TGTGCCAGCAGCCCCGGGAGGGCCCACGGGGAGCTGTTTTTT. Protein product: CASSPGRAHGELFF.

The rearrangement joins TRBV20-1 to TRBJ1-5; D not certain. The germline V and J ends were trimmed by 6 bases and 11 bases, with 14 bases remaining between them. The CDR3 loop spans 11 amino acids. From germline, CDR1 is DFQATT and CDR2 SNEGSKA (reference sequence). CDR3 in DNA: TGCAGTGCCACCCGGGAAGGGACCCAGCATTTT. Its protein product is CSATREGTQHF.

The chain carries TRBV14 and TRBJ1-1, with D perhaps TRBD1 (5 bases). V lost 3 bases to trimming and J lost 6 bases, with 11 bases between them. Germline values: CDR1 SGHDN, CDR2 FVKESK. The CDR3 totals 13 residues. CDR3 loop: CASSHDRAAEAFF. The CDR3 nucleotides read TGTGCCAGCAGCCATGACAGAGCCGCTGAAGCTTTCTTT.

The chain recombines TRBV5-5 with TRBJ2-7; the D gene is possibly TRBD2 (6 bases). Germline CDR1 reads SGHKS; CDR2 reads YYEKEE (reference sequence). The CDR3 is 14 residues long. Trimming took off 2 bases at V and 8 bases at J, with 17 bases between the two ends. The CDR3 region is CASSFEGGGSQQYF. CDR3 bases: TGTGCCAGCAGCTTCGAAGGAGGAGGGAGTCAGCAGTACTTC.

The CDR3 here is CASSYGGEFGYGYTF. In DNA, the CDR3 is TGTGCCAGCAGTTACGGAGGGGAATTTGGGTATGGCTACACCTTC. The V and J genes are TRBV6-2 or TRBV6-3 and TRBJ1-2; a weak D match, TRBD1 (5 bases). The length of the CDR3 is 15 residues. Germline CDR1 MNHEY, CDR2 SVGEGT. V was cut by 2 bases and J by 5 bases, with 15 bases left in between.

The genes are TRBV28 and TRBJ2-5, with TRBD2 matching over 7 bases. CDR1 is MDHEN, CDR2 SYDVKM, per germline. Trimming took 3 bases from V and 4 from J; bases not matched to a gene: 8. The CDR3 has 15 residues. In DNA, the CDR3 is TGTGCCAGCAGTTTCTTCGGGAGGTTCCCAGAGACCCAGTACTTC. Translation gives CASSFFGRFPETQYF.

The chain is built from TRBV2 and TRBJ2-1; TRBD2 might be the D (5 bases). Germline V gene sequence: CDR1 SNHLY, CDR2 FYNNEI. The CDR3 runs 13 residues. V shed 6 bases and J shed 6 bases, with 12 bases lying between them. DNA for the CDR3: TGTGCCAGCAGGAGGGTCAAAACCAATGAGCAGTTCTTC. Translating gives CASRRVKTNEQFF.

The chain links TRBV24-1 to TRBJ2-6; 8 bases align to TRBD2. The J segment lost 0 bases and the V segment lost 9 bases, leaving 6 bases of the junction unmatched. Germline CDR1 KGHDR, CDR2 SFDVKD. CDR3 size: 16 residues. The CDR3 sequence is CATSAGAASGANVLTF. The DNA for the CDR3 is TGTGCCACCTCAGCGGGGGCGGCCTCTGGGGCCAACGTCCTGACTTTC.

There are a few counts of this clone. The chain employs TRBV12-3 or TRBV12-4 and TRBJ1-3; D unresolved. The CDR3 totals 11 residues. Trimming shortened V by 4 bases and J by 9 bases, and 7 bases separated the two germline ends. In nucleotides, the CDR3 is TGTGCCAGCAGTTCGTTCGGCACCATATATTTT. This translates into CASSSFGTIYF.

There are a few counts of this clone. This rearrangement joins TRBV9 to TRBJ2-3; D gene unclear. Trimming removed 2 bases from V and 0 bases from J, with 4 bases in between. Germline CDR1 and CDR2: SGDLS and YYNGEE. This CDR3 is built from 13 residues. As DNA, the CDR3 is TGTGCCAGCAGCGTTTCTAGCACAGATACGCAGTATTTT. Translation: CASSVSSTDTQYF.

This clone appeared many times. This chain joins TRBV6-6 and TRBJ2-7, with D perhaps matching TRBD2 (5 bases). V shed 6 bases and J shed 1 base, with 19 bases lying between them. CDR3 length: 16 amino acids. CDR1 and CDR2 (germline): MNHNY, SVGAGI (reference sequence). CDR3 nucleotides: TGTGCCAGCAGCTCAGTGGAGCGCCGGGAATCCTACGAGCAGTACTTC. The encoded protein is CASSSVERRESYEQYF.

This sequence joins TRBV4-3 and TRBJ2-3; D is perhaps TRBD2 (5 bases). The CDR3 sequence is 13 residues long. V lost 0 bases and J lost 5, with 6 bases in between. The germline gives CDR1 LGHNA, CDR2 YSLEER. The CDR3 loop reads CASSQDREDTQYF. DNA of the CDR3: TGCGCCAGCAGCCAAGATCGGGAAGATACGCAGTATTTT.

The chain employs TRBV11-3 and TRBJ2-7; 7 bases line up with TRBD1. V lost 10 bases, J lost 1 base, and 4 bases stayed unmatched. The CDR3 covers 12 residues. Looked up from germline, CDR1 is SGHNT and CDR2 is YENEEA. CDR3 sequence: CATGQVSYEQYF. CDR3 coding DNA: TGTGCCACCGGACAGGTATCCTACGAGCAGTACTTC.

The J gene is TRBJ2-4, the V gene TRBV6-1; 8 nucleotides line up with TRBD2. Germline V gene data show CDR1 as MNHNS and CDR2 as SASEGT. The J segment lost 9 bases and the V segment lost 0 bases, leaving 10 bases of the junction unmatched. This CDR3 is built from 16 residues. The CDR3 region is CASSEALAGATGIQYF. CDR3 DNA sequence: TGTGCCAGCAGTGAAGCGCTAGCGGGCGCGACGGGCATTCAGTACTTC.

This clone was found once. The chain couples TRBV9 to TRBJ2-4; 10 nucleotides align to TRBD2. Trimming at V came to 1 base and at J to 3 bases, leaving 4 bases not matched to a gene. The CDR3 has 16 residues. Germline CDR1 is SGDLS and CDR2 is YYNGEE. CDR3 protein: CASSVTSGDIKNIQYF. The CDR3, as DNA: TGTGCCAGCAGCGTAACTAGCGGGGATATCAAAAACATTCAGTACTTC.

The chain employs TRBV28 and TRBJ2-7; TRBD1 agrees at 9 bases. CDR3 length: 14 amino acids. Trimming at V came to 6 bases and at J to 2 bases, leaving 5 bases not matched to a gene. CDR1 is MDHEN, CDR2 SYDVKM, per germline. For the CDR3, the DNA is TGTGCCAGCAGATTACAGGGGGCCCCCTACGAGCAGTACTTC. Translation: CASRLQGAPYEQYF.

This chain joins TRBV18 and TRBJ1-5; 7 nucleotides align to TRBD1. V was pared by 5 bases and J by 6 bases, with 7 bases of the junction left unmatched. The CDR3 runs to 14 residues. The germline V gene has CDR1 KGHSH and CDR2 LQKENI. The CDR3 nucleotides are TGTGCCAGCTCATCAGGGGGGCACGGTCAGCCCCAGCATTTT. It codes for CASSSGGHGQPQHF. The whole variable domain, remainder taken from reference TRBV18 and TRBJ1-5, is NAGVMQNPRHLVRRRGQEARLRCSPMKGHSHVYWYRQLPEEGLKFMVYLQKENIIDESGMPKERFSAEFPKEGPSILRIQQVVRGDSAAYFCASSSGGHGQPQHFGDGTRLSIL.